This entry is about one T cell receptor (beta chain). This record comes from a study of blood T cell repertoires in COVID-19. Germline V gene data show CDR1 as MGHRA and CDR2 as YSYEKL. Trimming removed 3 bases from V and 4 bases from J; junction bases left unmatched: 4. The CDR3 covers 14 residues. Authors' data handling: Amplification from reference gene primers served as the basis for estimated nucleated cell counts. TCRdb's copy holds only in-frame clones and misses some; the assay was immunoSEQ multiplex PCR. The V and J calls and clone size were taken over from that table, and D and trimming were inferred from the DNA. The sample yields over 45,000 clones, 60% to 80% seen once.

What was sequenced was peripheral blood. The chain couples TRBV4-1 to TRBJ1-2; 8 bases fit TRBD1. This clonotype was sampled from a human donor with active or convalescent COVID-19. The donor label of this sample is uncertain. The CDR3 region is CASSQQTGVYGYTF. In DNA, the CDR3 is TGCGCCAGCAGCCAGCAGACAGGGGTCTATGGCTACACCTTC.